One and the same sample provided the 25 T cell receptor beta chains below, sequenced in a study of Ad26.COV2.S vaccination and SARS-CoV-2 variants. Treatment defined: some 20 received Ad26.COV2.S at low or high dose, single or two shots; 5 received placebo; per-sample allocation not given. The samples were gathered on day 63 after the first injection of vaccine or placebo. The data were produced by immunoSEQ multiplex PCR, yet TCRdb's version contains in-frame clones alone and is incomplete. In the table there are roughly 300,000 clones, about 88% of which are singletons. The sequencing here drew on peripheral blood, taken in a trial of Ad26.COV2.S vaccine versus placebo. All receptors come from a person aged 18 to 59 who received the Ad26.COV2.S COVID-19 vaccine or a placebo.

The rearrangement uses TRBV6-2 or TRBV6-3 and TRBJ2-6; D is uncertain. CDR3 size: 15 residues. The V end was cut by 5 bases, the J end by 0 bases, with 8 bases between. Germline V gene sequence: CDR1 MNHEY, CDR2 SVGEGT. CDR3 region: CASSQIISGANVLTF. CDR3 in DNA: TGTGCCAGCAGTCAAATAATCTCTGGGGCCAACGTCCTGACTTTC.

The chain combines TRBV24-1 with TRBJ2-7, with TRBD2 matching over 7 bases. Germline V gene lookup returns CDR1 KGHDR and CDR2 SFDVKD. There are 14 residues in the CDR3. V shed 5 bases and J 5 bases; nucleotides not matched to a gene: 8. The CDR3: CATSAGGSRNEQYF. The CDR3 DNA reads TGTGCCACCAGTGCTGGCGGGAGTCGGAACGAGCAGTACTTC.

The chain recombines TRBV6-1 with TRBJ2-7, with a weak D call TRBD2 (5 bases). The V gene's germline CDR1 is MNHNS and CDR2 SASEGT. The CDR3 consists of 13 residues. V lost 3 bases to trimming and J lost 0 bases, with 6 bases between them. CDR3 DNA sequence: TGTGCCAGCAGTGAGGGGAGCTCCTACGAGCAGTACTTC. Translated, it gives CASSEGSSYEQYF.

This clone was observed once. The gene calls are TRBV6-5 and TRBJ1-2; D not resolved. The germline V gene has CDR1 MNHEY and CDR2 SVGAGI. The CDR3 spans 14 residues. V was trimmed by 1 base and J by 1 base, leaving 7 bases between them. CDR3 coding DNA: TGTGCCAGCAGTTACTTCAAGGATAACTATGGCTACACCTTC. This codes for CASSYFKDNYGYTF.

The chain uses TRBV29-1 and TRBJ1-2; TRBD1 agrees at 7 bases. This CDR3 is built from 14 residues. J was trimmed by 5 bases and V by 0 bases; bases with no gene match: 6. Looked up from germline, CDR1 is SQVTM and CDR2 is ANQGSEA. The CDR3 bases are TGCAGCGTTGAAGATCAGGGGGTAAGATATGGCTACACCTTC. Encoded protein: CSVEDQGVRYGYTF. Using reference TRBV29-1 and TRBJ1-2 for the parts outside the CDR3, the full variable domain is SAVISQKPSRDICQRGTSLTIQCQVDSQVTMMFWYRQQPGQSLTLIATANQGSEATYESGFVIDKFPISRPNLTFSTLTVSNMSPEDSSIYLCSVEDQGVRYGYTFGSGTRLTVV.

The CDR3: CASSTTALPQHF. As DNA, the CDR3 is TGTGCCAGCAGTACGACTGCGTTGCCCCAGCATTTT. The chain couples TRBV12-3 or TRBV12-4 to TRBJ1-5; D call uncertain. Trimming removed 5 bases from V and 9 bases from J, with 11 bases in between. The CDR3 is 12 amino acids.

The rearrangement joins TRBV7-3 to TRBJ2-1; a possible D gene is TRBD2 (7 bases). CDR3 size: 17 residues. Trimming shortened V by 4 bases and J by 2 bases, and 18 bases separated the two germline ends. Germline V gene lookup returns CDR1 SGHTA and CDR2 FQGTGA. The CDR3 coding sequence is TGTGCCAGCAGCTCATCTCGTAGGGGGGGCACCTACAATGAGCAGTTCTTC. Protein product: CASSSSRRGGTYNEQFF.

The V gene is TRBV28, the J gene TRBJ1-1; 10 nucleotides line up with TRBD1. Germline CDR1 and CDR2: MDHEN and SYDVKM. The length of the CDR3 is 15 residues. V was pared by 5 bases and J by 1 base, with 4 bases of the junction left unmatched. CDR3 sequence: CASSARTGGNTEAFF. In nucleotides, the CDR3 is TGTGCCAGCAGTGCTCGGACAGGGGGGAACACTGAAGCTTTCTTT.

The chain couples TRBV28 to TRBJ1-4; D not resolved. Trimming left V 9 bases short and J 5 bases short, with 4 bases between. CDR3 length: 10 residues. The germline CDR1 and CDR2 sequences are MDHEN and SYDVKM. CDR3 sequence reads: CASENEKLFF. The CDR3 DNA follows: TGTGCCAGTGAGAATGAAAAACTGTTTTTT.

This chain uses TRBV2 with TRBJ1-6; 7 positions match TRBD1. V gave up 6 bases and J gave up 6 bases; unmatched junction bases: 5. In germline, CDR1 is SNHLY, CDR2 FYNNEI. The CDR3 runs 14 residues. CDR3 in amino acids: CASSVTGTNSPLHF. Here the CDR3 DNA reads TGTGCCAGCAGCGTGACAGGGACTAATTCACCCCTCCACTTT.

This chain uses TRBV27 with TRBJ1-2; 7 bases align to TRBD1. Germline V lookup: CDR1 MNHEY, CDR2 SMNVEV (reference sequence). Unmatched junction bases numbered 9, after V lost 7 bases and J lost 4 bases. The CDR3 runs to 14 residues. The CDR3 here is CASTADRDVYGYTF. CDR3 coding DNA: TGTGCCAGCACTGCTGACAGGGACGTCTATGGCTACACCTTC.

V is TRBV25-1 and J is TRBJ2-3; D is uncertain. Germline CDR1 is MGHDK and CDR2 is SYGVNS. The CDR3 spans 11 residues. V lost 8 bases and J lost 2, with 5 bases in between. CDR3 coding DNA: TGTGCCAGCTCTCCCACAGATACGCAGTATTTT. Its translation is CASSPTDTQYF.

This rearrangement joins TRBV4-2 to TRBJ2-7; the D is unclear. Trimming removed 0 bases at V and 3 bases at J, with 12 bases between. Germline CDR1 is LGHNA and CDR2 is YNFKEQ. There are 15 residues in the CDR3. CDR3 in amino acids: CASSQEIGRNYEQYF. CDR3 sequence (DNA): TGTGCCAGCAGCCAAGAGATCGGCCGAAACTACGAGCAGTACTTC.

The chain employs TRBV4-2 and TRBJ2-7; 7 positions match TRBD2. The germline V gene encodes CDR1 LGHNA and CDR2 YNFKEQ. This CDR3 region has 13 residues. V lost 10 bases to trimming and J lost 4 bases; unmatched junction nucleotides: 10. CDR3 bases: TGTGCCACCTCTAGCGGAGGAGAATACGAGCAGTACTTC. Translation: CATSSGGEYEQYF.

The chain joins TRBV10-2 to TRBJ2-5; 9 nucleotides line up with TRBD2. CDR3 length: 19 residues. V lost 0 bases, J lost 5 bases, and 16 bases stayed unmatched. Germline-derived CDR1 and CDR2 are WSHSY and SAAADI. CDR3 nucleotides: TGCGCCAGCAGTGAGTCGTTCTCCGGACTAGCGCTTTCCGGGGAGACCCAGTACTTC. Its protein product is CASSESFSGLALSGETQYF.

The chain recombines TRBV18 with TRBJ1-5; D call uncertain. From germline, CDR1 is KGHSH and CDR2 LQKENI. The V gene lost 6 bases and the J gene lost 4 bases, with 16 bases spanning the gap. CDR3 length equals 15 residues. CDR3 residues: CASSPRDGGNQPQHF. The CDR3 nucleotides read TGTGCCAGCTCTCCGAGAGACGGTGGGAATCAGCCCCAGCATTTT. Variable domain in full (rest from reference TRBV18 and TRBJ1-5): NAGVMQNPRHLVRRRGQEARLRCSPMKGHSHVYWYRQLPEEGLKFMVYLQKENIIDESGMPKERFSAEFPKEGPSILRIQQVVRGDSAAYFCASSPRDGGNQPQHFGDGTRLSIL.

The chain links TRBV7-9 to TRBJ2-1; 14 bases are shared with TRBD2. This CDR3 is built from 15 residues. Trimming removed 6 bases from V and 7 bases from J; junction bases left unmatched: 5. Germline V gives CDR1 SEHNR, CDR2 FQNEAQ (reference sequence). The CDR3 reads CASSRLAGGPNEQFF. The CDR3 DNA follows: TGTGCCAGCAGTAGACTAGCGGGAGGGCCAAATGAGCAGTTCTTC.

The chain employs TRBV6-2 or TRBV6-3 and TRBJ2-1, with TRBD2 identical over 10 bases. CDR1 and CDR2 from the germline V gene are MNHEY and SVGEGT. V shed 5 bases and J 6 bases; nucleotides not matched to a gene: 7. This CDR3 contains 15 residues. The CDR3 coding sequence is TGTGCCAGCAGTCACCCGCTAGCGGGAGTCAATGAGCAGTTCTTC. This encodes CASSHPLAGVNEQFF.

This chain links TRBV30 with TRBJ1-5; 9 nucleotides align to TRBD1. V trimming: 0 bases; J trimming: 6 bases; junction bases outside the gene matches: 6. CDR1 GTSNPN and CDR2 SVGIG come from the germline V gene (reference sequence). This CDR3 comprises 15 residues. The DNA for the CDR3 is TGTGCCTGGAGTGTAGTCACAGGGGGCAGTCAGCCCCAGCATTTT. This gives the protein CAWSVVTGGSQPQHF.

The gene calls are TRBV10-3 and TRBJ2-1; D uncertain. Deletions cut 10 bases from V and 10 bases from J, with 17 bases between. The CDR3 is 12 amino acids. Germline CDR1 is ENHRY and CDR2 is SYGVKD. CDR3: CATSYSLREQFF. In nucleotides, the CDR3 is TGTGCCACTTCTTACTCACTCCGGGAGCAGTTCTTC.

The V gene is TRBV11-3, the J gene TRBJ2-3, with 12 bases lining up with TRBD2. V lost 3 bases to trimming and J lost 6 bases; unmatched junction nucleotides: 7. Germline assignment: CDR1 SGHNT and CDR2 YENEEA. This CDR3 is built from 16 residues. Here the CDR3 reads CASSLTSGGPSDTQYF. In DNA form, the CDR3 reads TGTGCCAGCAGCTTGACTAGCGGGGGACCGTCGGATACGCAGTATTTT.

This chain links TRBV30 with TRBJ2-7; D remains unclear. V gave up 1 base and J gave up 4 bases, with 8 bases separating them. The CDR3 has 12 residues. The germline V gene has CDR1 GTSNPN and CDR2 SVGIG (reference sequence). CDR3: CAWSAYNYEQYF. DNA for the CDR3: TGTGCCTGGAGTGCGTACAATTACGAGCAGTACTTC.

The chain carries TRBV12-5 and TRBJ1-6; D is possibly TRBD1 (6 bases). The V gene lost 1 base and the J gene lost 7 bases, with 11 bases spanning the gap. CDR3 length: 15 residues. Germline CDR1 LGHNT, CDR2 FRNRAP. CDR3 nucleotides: TGTGCTAGTGGTTTGGAATGGACAGAGAATTCACCCCTCCACTTT. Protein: CASGLEWTENSPLHF.

CDR3 DNA sequence: TGTGCCAGCAGCTTAGGGCGGGAGAGTTCCTTCTATGGCTACACCTTC. It encodes CASSLGRESSFYGYTF. The chain employs TRBV7-2 and TRBJ1-2; no clear D. The CDR3 has 16 amino acids. Germline CDR1 SGHTA, CDR2 FQGNSA. V dropped 1 base and J dropped 4 bases, with 16 bases sitting between them.

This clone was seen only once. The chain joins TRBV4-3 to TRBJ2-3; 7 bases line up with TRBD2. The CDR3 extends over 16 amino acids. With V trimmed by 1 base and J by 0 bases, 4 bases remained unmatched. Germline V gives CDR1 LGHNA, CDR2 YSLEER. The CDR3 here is CASSQGASGSTDTQYF. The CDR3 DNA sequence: TGCGCCAGCAGCCAAGGGGCTAGCGGTAGCACAGATACGCAGTATTTT.